This T cell receptor beta chain was observed in a study of shared clonotypes between healthy human individuals. Sequencing was performed with immunoSEQ multiplex PCR; in TCRdb, only in-frame clones are kept and a portion is missing. The table has a few hundred thousand clones, around 90% seen once. Combining CD45RO+ cells with CCR7-negative CD45RA+ TemRA cells gave CD8 memory. Trimming removed 5 bases at V and 1 base at J, with 19 bases between. The CDR3 runs 16 residues. This receptor was taken from a man aged 18 to 29 in good health. The sample was memory CD8+ T cells sorted from blood. The subset is: CD45RO+ cells pooled with CCR7-negative TemRA cells. The V call is TRBV5-3, the J call TRBJ2-7; D tentatively reads TRBD1 or TRBD2 (5 bases each). TRBV5-3 is treated as an ORF (open reading frame) with a function not yet certain. Here the CDR3 DNA reads TGTGCCAGAAGAGTCGAGCGCTTGGGACGTTCCTACGAGCAGTACTTC. As protein: CARRVERLGRSYEQYF.